The T cell receptor beta chain under discussion was sequenced for a study of T-cell memory formation after mild COVID-19 (TCRdb year 2021). General notes on the study: TCR sequence clusters from the two donors were found to be largely donor specific. Two young, previously healthy adult volunteers, one female and one male, were included in the cohort. Longitudinal TCRalpha and TCRbeta repertoire sequencing tracked T-cell clones expanding and contracting after mild COVID-19 in a couple of donors. Overall results and qualifications from the work: Contracting CD4+ clones appeared mostly in the CM and EM memory subsets, whereas CD8+ clones were enriched in EMRA. Clones that contracted from day 15 to 85 showed balanced CD4/CD8 phenotypes, whereas a second wave of clones that expanded from day 15 to 37 leaned towards CD4+. The study included only a couple of mild cases, and larger cohorts that include severe cases with pre-infection samples were judged to be necessary. The second-wave clones that peaked on day 37 were not confirmed to be SARS-CoV-2 specific. Some responding clones were detected in pre-infection memory, suggesting pre-existing cross-reactive memory T cells joined the SARS-CoV-2 response.

Ficoll-Paque density gradient centrifugation was the method used to isolate PBMCs. Sequencer: Illumina NovaSeq 6000. TCRalpha and TCRbeta cDNA libraries were built by 5'RACE with constant-segment primers, adding sample barcodes and unique molecular identifiers. RNA was extracted from every sample with Trizol reagent. Library amplification was performed in two PCR steps, and a second sample barcode and Illumina TruSeq adapters were introduced in the second step. Sequencing of libraries was performed on an Illumina NovaSeq with 2 x 150 bp paired-end reads. The paper's data handling went like this. The reads were demultiplexed and collapsed into UMI-guided consensus sequences using migec v1.2.7. With mixcr v2.1.11, UMI consensuses were aligned to TRA and TRB V and J templates and assembled into clonotypes. Clonotypes were classified as expanded or contracted when called significant by both edgeR and NoisET, with noise models trained on biological replicates. edgeR calls used a false discovery rate-adjusted p below 0.01 and a log2 fold-change threshold of 1. PCA with hierarchical clustering of max-normalized trajectories of the 1000 most abundant clonotypes was used as exploratory dynamics analysis. The CD4 or CD8 phenotype of responding clones was assigned using the separately sequenced CD4+ and CD8+ repertoires. Clones were called with MiXCR by TCRdb after fastp trimmed the public reads at Q25, and only in-frame beta chains were retained. One record per CDR3 amino acid sequence lists the most common genes and DNA. What appears here as the V and J calls and clone size reflects TCRdb's work, not the paper's. The sample profile shows 300,000 to 350,000 distinct CDR3 sequences; roughly an eighth of them were found once. The ten largest clones capture 21% of the sample.

Including cysteine and phenylalanine, the CDR3 has 15 amino acids. The CDR3 DNA has 45 bases and is translated from base 1. The CDR1 and CDR2 encoded by the germline V gene are ENHRY and SYGVKD. Relative to germline, V is 5 bases shorter and J is 0 bases shorter, with 11 bases between their ends. This clonotype was counted between two and nine times. Its binding antigen is unknown. No much larger clone is present one base from it, and per-base qualities are unavailable. The sample taken for sequencing was PBMCs or a T cell subset sorted from them (not recorded which). The source is a man between 18 and 29 years old who had mild COVID-19 (a few samples of this study predate the infection). The sample titles of this study are shuffled in the database, so cell type and time point are left out; the donor was told from shared clones. The chain employs TRBV10-3 and TRBJ1-3, with no confidently assigned D gene. The CDR3 has the sequence CAISPAGYSGNTIYF. The DNA is TGTGCCATCAGTCCCGCGGGCTACTCTGGAAACACCATATATTTT.